The 26 T cell receptor beta chains given below trace back to one sample, sequenced in a study of response to subunit inactivated influenza vaccine. TCRdb recomputed calls from the RT-PCR reads with MiXCR, one row per CDR3 protein. The sample records fewer than 750,000 distinct CDR3 sequences, around 15% being singletons. The specimen comprised PBMCs from blood, sampled 12 days after vaccination. The receptors stem from a middle-aged man who received an inactivated influenza vaccine.

In its sample, this clonotype was seen a few times. The gene calls are TRBV18 and TRBJ2-7; 9 bases match TRBD2. V was pared by 1 base and J by 3 bases, with 4 bases of the junction left unmatched. The CDR3 is 15 amino acids. The germline gives CDR1 KGHSH, CDR2 LQKENI. The CDR3 region is CASSPRASGNYEQYF. The CDR3 DNA reads as TGTGCCAGCTCACCACGGGCTAGCGGGAACTACGAGCAGTACTTC.

This clonotype was counted between two and nine times. The rearrangement links TRBV20-1 to TRBJ2-1; D tentatively reads TRBD1 or TRBD2 (5 bases each). V lost 3 bases to trimming and J lost 5 bases, with 20 bases between them. This CDR3 comprises 16 residues. The V gene's germline CDR1 is DFQATT and CDR2 SNEGSKA (reference sequence). Written as DNA, the CDR3 is TGCAGTGCTAGGCTACCGGGACCCCTAGGGAACAATGAGCAGTTCTTC. Amino acid sequence: CSARLPGPLGNNEQFF.

This clonotype was recorded at least ten times. V gene TRBV24-1 combines with J gene TRBJ2-1; 10 nucleotides agree with TRBD1. The CDR3 consists of 14 residues. Losses at the gene ends were 12 bases for V and 7 bases for J; bases not matched to a gene: 11. Germline CDR1 is KGHDR and CDR2 is SFDVKD. CDR3 DNA sequence: TGTGCCGGTCTAGGGGACAGGGGATTTAATGAGCAGTTCTTC. This sequence encodes CAGLGDRGFNEQFF.

This clonotype was observed a few times. This chain uses TRBV5-4 with TRBJ1-6; D remains unclear. V was clipped by 2 bases and J by 10 bases, with 13 bases between them. Looked up from germline, CDR1 is SGHNT and CDR2 is YYREEE (reference sequence). The CDR3 totals 14 residues. The CDR3 nucleotides read TGTGCCAGCAGCTTCGGACTAAAAGGATCACCCCTCCACTTT. This codes for CASSFGLKGSPLHF. The full variable domain, completed using reference TRBV5-4 and TRBJ1-6, is ETGVTQSPTHLIKTRGQQVTLRCSSQSGHNTVSWYQQALGQGPQFIFQYYREEENGRGNFPPRFSGLQFPNYSSELNVNALELDDSALYLCASSFGLKGSPLHFGNGTRLTVT.

The sample holds a few counts of this clonotype. This chain links TRBV24-1 with TRBJ2-1; D assignment may be TRBD1 or TRBD2 (7 bases each). Germline V gene lookup returns CDR1 KGHDR and CDR2 SFDVKD. Trimming shortened V by 4 bases and J by 4 bases, and 13 bases separated the two germline ends. The CDR3 loop spans 15 amino acids. CDR3 in amino acids: CATSEGRGGYNEQFF. In DNA form, the CDR3 reads TGTGCCACCAGTGAGGGCAGGGGGGGATACAATGAGCAGTTCTTC.

This chain joins TRBV7-9 and TRBJ1-1; D is unresolved. The ends were cut back, 1 base at V and 4 bases at J, with 4 bases in the middle. Per the germline V gene, CDR1 is SEHNR and CDR2 is FQNEAQ (reference sequence). The CDR3 is made up of 12 amino acids. The CDR3 loop is CASSLVSTEAFF. CDR3 nucleotides: TGTGCCAGCAGCTTAGTATCCACTGAAGCTTTCTTT.

The chain employs TRBV10-2 and TRBJ2-3; 13 nucleotides agree with TRBD2. The CDR3 is 15 residues long. The J segment lost 0 bases and the V segment lost 8 bases, leaving 2 bases of the junction unmatched. Per the germline V gene, CDR1 is WSHSY and CDR2 is SAAADI. DNA for the CDR3: TGCGCCAGCGGGGGACTAGCGGGGAGCACAGATACGCAGTATTTT. As protein: CASGGLAGSTDTQYF.

The chain combines TRBV14 with TRBJ2-6; no clear D. Per germline, CDR1 SGHDN and CDR2 FVKESK. Trimming stripped 4 bases from V and 0 bases from J, with 10 bases between. The CDR3 extends over 16 amino acids. The CDR3 DNA reads as TGTGCCAGCAGCCCCATACATGGCTCTGGGGCCAACGTCCTGACTTTC. Translating it yields CASSPIHGSGANVLTF.

The genes are TRBV20-1 and TRBJ2-3; 9 bases match TRBD2. Germline V CDR1 and CDR2: DFQATT, SNEGSKA (reference sequence). The CDR3 totals 16 residues. J lost 2 bases, V lost 3 bases, and 9 bases had no gene match. CDR3 protein: CSARGSSGTPTDTQYF. The CDR3 bases are TGCAGTGCTAGGGGGTCTAGCGGGACCCCCACAGATACGCAGTATTTT.

The chain joins TRBV15 to TRBJ1-3; D is undetermined. V lost 0 bases, J lost 0 bases, and 12 bases lay in between. The CDR3 runs 17 residues. Germline V CDR1 and CDR2: LNHNV, YYDKDF (reference sequence). The DNA for the CDR3 is TGTGCCACCAGCAGAGATCGGCCAGGTCTCTCTGGAAACACCATATATTTT. It yields the protein CATSRDRPGLSGNTIYF.

The J gene is TRBJ2-5, the V gene TRBV24-1; 8 nucleotides align to TRBD1. Trimming cost V 3 bases and J 1 base; bases outside gene matches: 6. The CDR3 runs to 16 residues. The germline V gene encodes CDR1 KGHDR and CDR2 SFDVKD. The CDR3 spells CATSDPAGTGQETQYF. DNA for the CDR3: TGTGCCACCAGTGATCCGGCTGGGACAGGCCAAGAGACCCAGTACTTC.

This chain connects TRBV13 to TRBJ2-1; D unresolved. Germline CDR1 PRHDT, CDR2 FYEKMQ (reference sequence). The length of the CDR3 is 11 residues. Trimming took off 7 bases at V and 7 bases at J, with 8 bases between the two ends. The CDR3 sequence: CASTQGNEQFF. The CDR3 nucleotides are TGTGCCAGCACCCAAGGAAATGAGCAGTTCTTC.

The rearrangement links TRBV28 to TRBJ2-1; tentatively, D is TRBD1 or TRBD2 (5 bases each). The CDR3 spans 15 residues. From germline, CDR1 is MDHEN and CDR2 SYDVKM. V gave up 10 bases and J gave up 3 bases, with 19 bases separating them. The CDR3 DNA reads as TGTGCCATCGGCCCGGGGCTCCTCTGCTACAATGAGCAGTTCTTC. Translating gives CAIGPGLLCYNEQFF.

This clonotype was counted only a few times. The chain couples TRBV20-1 to TRBJ2-7; 8 positions match TRBD2. The germline V gene has CDR1 DFQATT and CDR2 SNEGSKA (reference sequence). The CDR3 has 14 amino acids. Unmatched junction bases numbered 9, after V lost 6 bases and J lost 2 bases. CDR3 residues: CSAQSGRSTYEQYF. The CDR3 DNA reads as TGCAGTGCCCAGAGCGGGAGAAGCACCTACGAGCAGTACTTC.

The chain combines TRBV7-3 with TRBJ2-1; TRBD1 might be the D (6 bases). CDR3 length equals 13 residues. Trimming removed 3 bases at V and 9 bases at J, with 12 bases between. CDR1 SGHTA and CDR2 FQGTGA come from the germline V gene. The CDR3 DNA reads as TGTGCCAGCAGCTTCAATCCACAGGGTGAGCAGTTCTTC. This gives the protein CASSFNPQGEQFF.

This chain uses TRBV28 with TRBJ2-6, with D unresolved. V dropped 1 base and J dropped 2 bases, with 9 bases sitting between them. Germline V lookup: CDR1 MDHEN, CDR2 SYDVKM. CDR3 length: 16 amino acids. CDR3 sequence: CASSLLNQAGANVLTF. The CDR3 region has the DNA TGTGCCAGCAGTTTATTGAATCAGGCTGGGGCCAACGTCCTGACTTTC.

This chain uses TRBV29-1 with TRBJ1-3; D is undetermined. Between the trimmed V and J ends, which lost 4 bases and 2 bases, there was a span of 9 bases. The CDR3 runs to 13 residues. CDR1 is SQVTM and CDR2 is ANQGSEA in the germline V gene. The CDR3 DNA sequence: TGCAGCGTTGCTGGAGGACCTGGAAACACCATATATTTT. It is translated as CSVAGGPGNTIYF. Looking up the rest from reference TRBV29-1 and TRBJ1-3 gives the full variable domain: SAVISQKPSRDICQRGTSLTIQCQVDSQVTMMFWYRQQPGQSLTLIATANQGSEATYESGFVIDKFPISRPNLTFSTLTVSNMSPEDSSIYLCSVAGGPGNTIYFGEGSWLTVV.

This clonotype was seen a few times. The V call is TRBV4-2, the J call TRBJ2-3; D is possibly TRBD1 (6 bases). The V gene lost 3 bases and the J gene lost 3 bases, with 19 bases spanning the gap. The CDR3 runs to 17 residues. Germline V gene data show CDR1 as LGHNA and CDR2 as YNFKEQ. The CDR3 sequence: CASSHSTPGQVTDTQYF. CDR3 coding DNA: TGTGCCAGCAGCCACTCCACTCCGGGACAAGTTACAGATACGCAGTATTTT.

This clonotype was observed a handful of times. This sequence joins TRBV11-1 and TRBJ2-2, with TRBD1 identical over 10 bases. The CDR3 totals 19 residues. With 5 bases clipped from V and 2 bases from J, the junction kept 14 bases outside the gene matches. Germline loops: CDR1 SGHAT, CDR2 FQDESV (reference sequence). In DNA, the CDR3 is TGTGCCAGCAGCCCCTCAAACCCGGGACAGGGGAGTAACACCGGGGAGCTGTTTTTT. Its translation: CASSPSNPGQGSNTGELFF. Full variable domain (missing parts from reference TRBV11-1 and TRBJ2-2): EAEVAQSPRYKITEKSQAVAFWCDPISGHATLYWYRQILGQGPELLVQFQDESVVDDSQLPKDRFSAERLKGVDSTLKIQPAELGDSAMYLCASSPSNPGQGSNTGELFFGEGSRLTVL.

The CDR3 DNA reads TGCAGTGCTACGAGCGGGGGGTTCACAGATACGCAGTATTTT. This gives the protein CSATSGGFTDTQYF. The chain recombines TRBV20-1 with TRBJ2-3; 9 nucleotides agree with TRBD2. The CDR3 runs to 14 residues. J lost 2 bases, V lost 4 bases, and 4 bases had no gene match. Germline V gene lookup returns CDR1 DFQATT and CDR2 SNEGSKA (reference sequence).

The chain recombines TRBV11-2 with TRBJ2-3, with D perhaps matching TRBD1 (6 bases). Per the germline V gene, CDR1 is SGHAT and CDR2 is FQNNGV. The CDR3 spans 16 residues. V was clipped by 1 base and J by 4 bases, with 15 bases between them. CDR3 DNA: TGTGCCAGCAGCTTAGTTGGGGGCTTAAACCCAGATACGCAGTATTTT. It yields the protein CASSLVGGLNPDTQYF.

This clonotype was counted only a few times. V usage is TRBV29-1 and J usage is TRBJ2-7; possibly TRBD1 for D (5 bases). This CDR3 has 15 amino acids. V shed 1 base and J shed 0 bases, with 13 bases lying between them. Germline-derived CDR1 and CDR2 are SQVTM and ANQGSEA. The CDR3 here is CSVEAQYRNSYEQYF. The CDR3 nucleotides are TGCAGCGTTGAAGCCCAGTACAGGAACTCCTACGAGCAGTACTTC.

This clonotype showed up just a few times. The rearrangement links TRBV24-1 to TRBJ1-2; D not certain. Germline V CDR1 and CDR2: KGHDR, SFDVKD. V shed 1 base and J shed 4 bases, with 3 bases lying between them. The CDR3 contains 12 residues. CDR3 DNA: TGTGCCACCAGTGATTTAACCTATGGCTACACCTTC. Translating gives CATSDLTYGYTF.

This clonotype was observed many times. The V call is TRBV10-3, the J call TRBJ2-2; D may be TRBD1 or TRBD2 (5 bases each). This CDR3 contains 13 residues. V lost 4 bases, J lost 5 bases, and 8 bases lay in between. Germline-derived CDR1 and CDR2 are ENHRY and SYGVKD. The CDR3, as DNA: TGTGCCATCAGTGGGGGACCAACCGGGGAGCTGTTTTTT. Its protein product is CAISGGPTGELFF.

This clonotype was recorded a few times. V gene TRBV4-3 combines with J gene TRBJ1-1; perhaps TRBD1 as D (5 bases). This CDR3 spans 14 amino acids. CDR1 LGHNA and CDR2 YSLEER come from the germline V gene. With 0 bases removed from V and 7 bases from J, the gap between germline ends came to 12 bases. The CDR3 sequence is CASSQEQGLGEAFF. DNA for the CDR3: TGCGCCAGCAGCCAAGAGCAGGGACTTGGTGAAGCTTTCTTT.

The chain links TRBV20-1 to TRBJ2-3, with 10 nucleotides matching TRBD2. There are 16 residues in the CDR3. V shed 0 bases and J 6 bases; nucleotides not matched to a gene: 9. CDR1 is DFQATT and CDR2 is SNEGSKA in the germline V gene (reference sequence). The CDR3 bases are TGCAGTGCTAGAGATCATAGCGGGAGGCCGCCGGATACGCAGTATTTT. It specifies CSARDHSGRPPDTQYF.